This T cell receptor beta chain stems from a study of blood T cell repertoires in COVID-19. Looking at the study overall: Samples of COVID-19 (acute and convalescent) were obtained from the United States, Italy and Spain. Sources were T cells, B-cell-depleted T cells, or PBMCs; the material itself was cDNA or gDNA.

In the study's own analysis: Nucleated cell number was recorded as an estimate derived from reference gene primer amplification. Sequencing was performed with immunoSEQ multiplex PCR; in TCRdb, only in-frame clones are kept and a portion is missing. The V and J calls and clone size are taken from that table; D and trimming were inferred from the DNA. In the table there are approximately 390,000 clones, roughly 90% of which are singletons. The CDR3 sequence is 14 residues long. Trimming took off 0 bases at V and 8 bases at J, with 12 bases between the two ends. Germline CDR1 and CDR2: SGHRS and YFSETQ.

The genes are TRBV5-1 and TRBJ2-1, with D possibly being TRBD2 (5 bases). This receptor was taken from a man younger than 35 with active or convalescent COVID-19. Sample: peripheral blood. The CDR3 DNA reads TGCGCCAGCAGCTTGGGACGATCGCGGGATGAGCAGTTCTTC. Translation gives CASSLGRSRDEQFF. Based on the CDR3 plus reference TRBV5-1 and TRBJ2-1, the full variable domain is KAGVTQTPRYLIKTRGQQVTLSCSPISGHRSVSWYQQTPGQGLQFLFEYFSETQRNKGNFPGRFSGRQFSNSRSEMNVSTLELGDSALYLCASSLGRSRDEQFFGPGTRLTVL.